A single T cell receptor beta chain is shown here with its context. This sample is part of a study of Ad26.COV2.S vaccination and SARS-CoV-2 variants. On the study more broadly: Intramuscular Ad26.COV2.S at 5x10^10 or 1x10^11 viral particles.

Treatment indicated: roughly 19 received Ad26.COV2.S at low or high dose, single or two shots; roughly five received placebo; per-sample allocation not given. Material that was analyzed had been drawn on day 63 after the first vaccine or placebo injection. This CDR3 has 15 amino acids. After removal of 4 bases from V and 1 base from J, the junction contained 4 bases not matched to a gene. CDR1 and CDR2 (germline): MNHEY, SVGAGI. Using immunoSEQ multiplex PCR, the repertoire was profiled, and TCRdb retains in-frame clones only, with some absent. The table has under 500,000 clones, approximately 92% seen once; the top ten hold less than 2%.

The sequencing used peripheral blood, collected in a trial of Ad26.COV2.S vaccine versus placebo. This clonotype was sampled from a person between 18 and 59 years old who received the Ad26.COV2.S COVID-19 vaccine or a placebo. J is TRBJ1-1 and V is TRBV6-5, with 9 bases lining up with TRBD1. The CDR3 bases are TGTGCCAGCAGTTTGGACAGGGGTTGGAACACTGAAGCTTTCTTT. Translation: CASSLDRGWNTEAFF.